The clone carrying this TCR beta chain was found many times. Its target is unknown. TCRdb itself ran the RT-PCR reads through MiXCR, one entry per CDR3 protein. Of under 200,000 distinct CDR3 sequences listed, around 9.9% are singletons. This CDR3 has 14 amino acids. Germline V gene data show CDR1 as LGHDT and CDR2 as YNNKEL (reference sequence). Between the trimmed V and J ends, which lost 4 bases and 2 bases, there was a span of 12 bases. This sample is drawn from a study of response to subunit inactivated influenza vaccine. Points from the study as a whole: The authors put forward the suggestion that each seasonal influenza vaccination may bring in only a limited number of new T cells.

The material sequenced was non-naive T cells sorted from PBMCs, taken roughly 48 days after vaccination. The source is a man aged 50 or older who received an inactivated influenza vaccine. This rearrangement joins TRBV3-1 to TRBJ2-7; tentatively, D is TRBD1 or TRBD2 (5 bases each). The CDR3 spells CASSLAQGAYEQYF. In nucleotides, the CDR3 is TGTGCCAGCAGCCTTGCGCAGGGAGCCTACGAGCAGTACTTC.